A selection of T cell receptor beta chains follows, all from one sample in a study of control samples from healthy donors and cancer patients. Method: immunoSEQ multiplex PCR; TCRdb's copy keeps in-frame clones and lacks some. The sample holds 150,000 to 200,000 clones, approximately 94% seen once. What was sequenced was blood. The receptors shown here come from a woman between 18 and 29 years old in good health. Both conserved end residues are part of each CDR3. A D gene is named only where the DNA matches it firmly. Only part of the rows carry a size: once, few, many, or a class if the clone is expanded.

d_call,clone_size,j_call,v_call,cdr3_aa,cdr3_nt
TRBD1,once,TRBJ1-3,TRBV28,CASSLDRAGNTIYF,TGTGCCAGCAGTTTAGACAGGGCTGGAAACACCATATATTTT
.,.,TRBJ1-5,TRBV5-5,CASSLGQVLQPQHF,TGTGCCAGCAGCTTGGGACAGGTACTTCAGCCCCAGCATTTT
TRBD1,.,TRBJ1-5,TRBV7-8,CASSFSDRADQPQHF,TGTGCCAGCAGCTTCAGCGACAGGGCGGATCAGCCCCAGCATTTT
TRBD2,once,TRBJ2-3,TRBV11-2,CASSLGSGGRTDTQYF,TGTGCCAGCAGCTTAGGAAGCGGGGGGCGCACAGATACGCAGTATTTT
.,.,TRBJ2-1,TRBV19,CASSRAGLRYNEQFF,TGTGCCAGTAGTCGAGCGGGCCTCAGGTACAATGAGCAGTTCTTC
.,.,TRBJ1-3,TRBV3-1/TRBV3-2,CASSQLADYGDTIYF,TGTGCCAGCAGCCAATTAGCAGACTATGGGGACACCATATATTTT
.,.,TRBJ1-3,TRBV3-1/TRBV3-2,CASSPGAGNTIYF,TGTGCCAGCAGCCCGGGGGCCGGAAACACCATATATTTT
.,.,TRBJ1-4,TRBV10-2,CASSDILKGKLFF,TGCGCCAGCAGTGACATTTTAAAGGGAAAACTGTTTTTT
TRBD2,.,TRBJ2-7,TRBV11-1,CASSSPLADEQYF,TGTGCCAGCAGCTCCCCACTAGCGGACGAGCAGTACTTC
.,.,TRBJ2-2,TRBV5-4,CASSLAGPGELFF,TGTGCCAGCAGCTTGGCGGGCCCCGGGGAGCTGTTTTTT
.,.,TRBJ1-1,TRBV5-1,CASSGSGGDTEAFF,TGCGCCAGCAGCGGGTCCGGGGGAGACACTGAAGCTTTCTTT
.,.,TRBJ2-3,TRBV12-5,CASGIGADTQYF,TGTGCTAGTGGCATCGGGGCAGATACGCAGTATTTT
TRBD1,.,TRBJ1-6,TRBV18,CASSPTGQNSPLHF,TGTGCCAGCTCACCAACGGGACAGAATTCACCCCTCCACTTT